This T cell receptor (beta chain) was sequenced in a study of cytomegalovirus exposure and HLA in healthy donors. Study-wide results and limits: In vitro data verified three CMV-associated chains as specific for CMV antigens.

Trimming stripped 7 bases from V and 0 bases from J, with 12 bases between. Germline V gene lookup returns CDR1 SNHLY and CDR2 FYNNEI. CDR3 length equals 14 residues. PCR used 60 Vbeta primers and 13 Jbeta primers. Produced via immunoSEQ multiplex PCR; TCRdb's table is partial and in-frame only. The sample shows 160,000 or so clones, roughly 80% of them seen only once. On this clone itself: Its antigen is unidentified.

Material for sequencing was PBMCs. The receptor was isolated from a middle-aged woman in good health and CMV-seronegative. The genes are TRBV2 and TRBJ1-1; a possible D gene is TRBD1 (5 bases). DNA of the CDR3: TGTGCCAGCACACGGGAGGGGATGAACACTGAAGCTTTCTTT. It specifies CASTREGMNTEAFF. The variable domain in full, with the rest retrieved from reference TRBV2 and TRBJ1-1, is EPEVTQTPSHQVTQMGQEVILRCVPISNHLYFYWYRQILGQKVEFLVSFYNNEISEKSEIFDDQFSVERPDGSNFTLKIRSTKLEDSAMYFCASTREGMNTEAFFGQGTRLTVV.